The 26 T cell receptor beta chains presented below share a single source sample, sequenced in a study of OX40 agonist ivuxolimab in advanced cancers. Sequencing used immunoSEQ multiplex PCR; TCRdb keeps in-frame clones, though not all of them. The data show 45,000 to 50,000 clones, 89% seen once. Specimen: CD4+ or CD8+ T cells sorted from blood, collected in a trial of the OX40 agonist ivuxolimab. The receptors shown here come from an adult with an advanced solid tumor such as melanoma, head and neck, liver or kidney cancer.

A single count supports this clone. This chain connects TRBV19 to TRBJ2-7, with D possibly being TRBD1 (6 bases). Germline CDR1 reads LNHDA; CDR2 reads SQIVND (reference sequence). Trimming removed 1 base from V and 3 bases from J, with 13 bases in between. This CDR3 contains 15 residues. The CDR3 DNA reads as TGTGCCAGTAGTATAGTAGGGGGTTTCGGCTACGAGCAGTACTTC. Its translation is CASSIVGGFGYEQYF.

CDR3 residues: CASSDLQGFDEQYF. CDR3 bases: TGTGCCAGCAGTGATTTACAGGGTTTCGACGAGCAGTACTTC. This chain connects TRBV25-1 to TRBJ2-7; perhaps TRBD1 as D (6 bases). CDR3 size: 14 residues. Trimming stripped 3 bases from V and 5 bases from J, with 14 bases between. The germline V gene encodes CDR1 MGHDK and CDR2 SYGVNS.

The chain employs TRBV7-9 and TRBJ1-1; D is uncertain. Germline CDR1 and CDR2: SEHNR and FQNEAQ (reference sequence). The V gene lost 5 bases and the J gene lost 1 base, with 8 bases spanning the gap. This CDR3 is 13 amino acids long. The CDR3 is CASSTTENTEAFF. As DNA, the CDR3 is TGTGCCAGCAGCACTACAGAGAACACTGAAGCTTTCTTT.

This chain uses TRBV27 with TRBJ2-7, with 7 bases that match TRBD1. The V gene end was trimmed by 2 bases and the J gene end by 3 bases; junction bases not matched to a gene: 10. The germline V gene has CDR1 MNHEY and CDR2 SMNVEV (reference sequence). The CDR3 extends over 16 amino acids. The CDR3 is CASSLVGDSSYYEQYF. CDR3 nucleotide sequence: TGTGCCAGCAGTTTAGTCGGGGACAGTTCATACTACGAGCAGTACTTC.

This clone came up once. The rearrangement uses TRBV11-2 and TRBJ2-1; D is possibly TRBD2 (6 bases). Germline V gene lookup returns CDR1 SGHAT and CDR2 FQNNGV. This CDR3 is built from 10 residues. Trimming left V 5 bases short and J 13 bases short, with 9 bases between. CDR3 nucleotides: TGTGCCAGCAGCGCCGGGGGTCAGTTCTTC. This codes for CASSAGGQFF.

V gene TRBV5-8 combines with J gene TRBJ2-2; D is possibly TRBD1 (6 bases). The V end lost 3 bases, the J end lost 5 bases, and 23 bases lay between the germline ends. Germline values: CDR1 SGHTS, CDR2 YDEGEE. The CDR3 is 18 amino acids. The CDR3 sequence is CASSSSDPPGQMTGELFF. The CDR3 bases are TGTGCCAGCAGCTCGTCGGACCCCCCGGGACAAATGACCGGGGAGCTGTTTTTT.

This clone has only one observation. J is TRBJ1-2 and V is TRBV27, with D perhaps matching TRBD1 (6 bases). With 6 bases removed from V and 3 bases from J, the gap between germline ends came to 14 bases. CDR1 is MNHEY and CDR2 is SMNVEV in the germline V gene (reference sequence). This CDR3 comprises 14 residues. The CDR3 reads CASSPSGHHYGYTF. The CDR3 bases are TGTGCCAGCAGCCCCTCGGGACACCACTATGGCTACACCTTC.

CDR3 bases: TGTGCCAGCACCCCCCTCCTAGCGGGAAACAATGAGCAGTTCTTC. Translated: CASTPLLAGNNEQFF. V gene TRBV27 combines with J gene TRBJ2-1, with 9 bases aligning to TRBD2. The germline V gene has CDR1 MNHEY and CDR2 SMNVEV (reference sequence). The CDR3 is made up of 15 amino acids. The trim removed 7 bases at V and 5 bases at J, leaving 9 bases unmatched.

The genes are TRBV7-9 and TRBJ2-7; no reliable D call. V dropped 5 bases and J dropped 2 bases, with 19 bases sitting between them. The germline V gene has CDR1 SEHNR and CDR2 FQNEAQ (reference sequence). The CDR3 totals 16 residues. The CDR3 region is CASSKRTGPRTYEQYF. CDR3 sequence (DNA): TGTGCCAGCAGCAAACGTACCGGGCCCAGGACCTACGAGCAGTACTTC.

The J gene is TRBJ1-2, the V gene TRBV7-2; D is undetermined. The V end lost 0 bases, the J end lost 7 bases, and 9 bases lay between the germline ends. This CDR3 has 13 residues. Germline CDR1 and CDR2: SGHTA and FQGNSA. The CDR3 protein is CASSLAGVLGYTF. The CDR3 nucleotides are TGTGCCAGCAGCTTAGCAGGTGTCCTTGGCTACACCTTC. The complete variable domain, with remaining parts taken from reference TRBV7-2 and TRBJ1-2, reads GAGVSQSPSNKVTEKGKDVELRCDPISGHTALYWYRQSLGQGLEFLIYFQGNSAPDKSGLPSDRFSAERTGGSVSTLTIQRTQQEDSAVYLCASSLAGVLGYTFGSGTRLTVV.

The chain joins TRBV30 to TRBJ2-5; 7 bases align to TRBD1. CDR3 length: 12 amino acids. V lost 5 bases to trimming and J lost 4 bases; unmatched junction nucleotides: 4. The germline CDR1 and CDR2 sequences are GTSNPN and SVGIG (reference sequence). CDR3 in amino acids: CAWYRGPETQYF. For the CDR3, the DNA is TGTGCCTGGTACAGGGGTCCAGAGACCCAGTACTTC. The full variable domain, rest sourced from reference TRBV30 and TRBJ2-5, is SQTIHQWPATLVQPVGSPLSLECTVEGTSNPNLYWYRQAAGRGLQLLFYSVGIGQISSEVPQNLSASRPQDRQFILSSKKLLLSDSGFYLCAWYRGPETQYFGPGTRLLVL.

The chain links TRBV11-2 to TRBJ2-5; weak D call: TRBD2 (7 bases). The CDR3 runs to 15 residues. Germline V CDR1 and CDR2: SGHAT, FQNNGV. V gave up 1 base and J gave up 5 bases, with 14 bases separating them. The DNA for the CDR3 is TGTGCCAGCAGCTTAGCAGGCGGGGGCCTGGAGACCCAGTACTTC. Protein sequence: CASSLAGGGLETQYF. Supplemented by reference TRBV11-2 and TRBJ2-5, the full variable domain reads EAGVAQSPRYKIIEKRQSVAFWCNPISGHATLYWYQQILGQGPKLLIQFQNNGVVDDSQLPKDRFSAERLKGVDSTLKIQPAKLEDSAVYLCASSLAGGGLETQYFGPGTRLLVL.

The CDR3 DNA sequence: TGTGCCAGCAGTGTTAGCCTTCGAGACCCCTCTAGCACAGATACGCAGTATTTT. Amino acids: CASSVSLRDPSSTDTQYF. This chain uses TRBV2 with TRBJ2-3; D not certain. The V end lost 4 bases, the J end lost 0 bases, and 20 bases lay between the germline ends. Looked up from germline, CDR1 is SNHLY and CDR2 is FYNNEI. The CDR3 extends over 18 amino acids.

The chain joins TRBV6-1 to TRBJ2-1, with 9 nucleotides matching TRBD2. The CDR3 runs 15 residues. The germline V gene has CDR1 MNHNS and CDR2 SASEGT. The trim removed 4 bases at V and 3 bases at J, leaving 4 bases unmatched. Here the CDR3 reads CASSGSSGNYNEQFF. The CDR3 coding sequence is TGTGCCAGCAGTGGGTCTAGCGGGAACTACAATGAGCAGTTCTTC.

The rearrangement uses TRBV5-1 and TRBJ1-5; maybe TRBD1 (6 bases). The CDR3 is 16 residues long. V gave up 4 bases and J gave up 0 bases, with 14 bases separating them. Germline V gene lookup returns CDR1 SGHRS and CDR2 YFSETQ. CDR3 loop: CASSPLGGGSNQPQHF. DNA for the CDR3: TGCGCCAGCAGCCCTTTGGGGGGCGGTAGCAATCAGCCCCAGCATTTT.

V is TRBV27 and J is TRBJ1-6, with D perhaps TRBD1 (5 bases). The V end lost 4 bases, the J end lost 6 bases, and 16 bases lay between the germline ends. Germline loops: CDR1 MNHEY, CDR2 SMNVEV (reference sequence). This CDR3 contains 16 residues. As DNA, the CDR3 is TGTGCCAGCAGTTCGTACGGGACTGAGAGTAATTCACCCCTCCACTTT. Encoded protein: CASSSYGTESNSPLHF.

The chain joins TRBV12-5 to TRBJ2-7, with no clear D. V was pared by 2 bases and J by 2 bases, with 13 bases between. Germline V gene lookup returns CDR1 LGHNT and CDR2 FRNRAP. The CDR3 is made up of 15 amino acids. DNA of the CDR3: TGTGCTAGTGGTTTGCCCTTGACCGAGGCCTACGAGCAGTACTTC. Encoded protein: CASGLPLTEAYEQYF.

V is TRBV7-9 and J is TRBJ1-2; D perhaps matches TRBD1 (5 bases). Germline lookup yields CDR1 SEHNR and CDR2 FQNEAQ (reference sequence). Trimming removed 3 bases from V and 6 bases from J, with 20 bases in between. CDR3 length: 16 residues. CDR3: CASSLYPGAFGDGYTF. The CDR3 coding sequence is TGTGCCAGCAGCTTGTATCCCGGGGCTTTTGGAGATGGCTACACCTTC.

This chain uses TRBV7-8 with TRBJ2-3; TRBD2 matches at 16 bases. The CDR3 spans 20 residues. Germline V lookup: CDR1 SGHVS, CDR2 FQNEAQ. Trimming at V came to 6 bases and at J to 0 bases, leaving 12 bases not matched to a gene. DNA of the CDR3: TGTGCCAGCAGTCCCAGCCCGGGACTAGCGGGGGGGCCGAGCACAGATACGCAGTATTTT. It is translated as CASSPSPGLAGGPSTDTQYF.

This clone has more than one count but fewer than ten. Other DNA sequences in the sample encode the same CDR3. The chain has TRBV5-1 and TRBJ2-1; 8 positions agree with TRBD1. V was pared by 5 bases and J by 4 bases, with 5 bases of the junction left unmatched. The CDR3 runs to 14 residues. The germline gives CDR1 SGHRS, CDR2 YFSETQ. The CDR3 sequence is CASRIQGGYNEQFF. In DNA form, the CDR3 reads TGCGCCAGCAGAATACAGGGGGGATACAATGAGCAGTTCTTC.

The chain links TRBV2 to TRBJ2-7; D might be TRBD2 (7 bases). CDR1 SNHLY and CDR2 FYNNEI come from the germline V gene. This CDR3 contains 12 residues. V was trimmed by 7 bases and J by 2 bases, leaving 9 bases between them. The chain's CDR3 is CASTGGPYEQYV. The DNA of the CDR3 is TGTGCCAGCACGGGGGGCCCCTACGAGCAGTACGTC.

This clone was detected a few times. J is TRBJ1-2 and V is TRBV5-1; D is ambiguous. Germline V gene lookup returns CDR1 SGHRS and CDR2 YFSETQ. Trimming cost V 0 bases and J 2 bases, with 5 bases left between them. The CDR3 runs 13 residues. CDR3 sequence (DNA): TGCGCCAGCAGCTTGGTAGGGAACTATGGCTACACCTTC. Translating it yields CASSLVGNYGYTF. Filled out from reference TRBV5-1 and TRBJ1-2, the complete variable domain reads KAGVTQTPRYLIKTRGQQVTLSCSPISGHRSVSWYQQTPGQGLQFLFEYFSETQRNKGNFPGRFSGRQFSNSRSEMNVSTLELGDSALYLCASSLVGNYGYTFGSGTRLTVV.

This sequence joins TRBV4-3 and TRBJ2-7; D is possibly TRBD1 (5 bases). The CDR3 is 15 residues long. The germline V gene has CDR1 LGHNA and CDR2 YSLEER. V was pared by 1 base and J by 3 bases, with 13 bases between. The DNA of the CDR3 is TGCGCCAGCAGCCAAGGGTCAGGGCCTTACTACGAGCAGTACTTC. This encodes CASSQGSGPYYEQYF.

The chain recombines TRBV6-1 with TRBJ1-2; D call uncertain. The CDR3 is 12 residues long. V was trimmed by 8 bases and J by 4 bases, leaving 11 bases between them. CDR1 MNHNS and CDR2 SASEGT come from the germline V gene. The CDR3 DNA reads TGTGCCAGCGGCGGGCCCGGCTATGGCTACACCTTC. It encodes CASGGPGYGYTF.

This clone occurred a few times. CDR3 amino acids: CAAKGGGIGYTF. The CDR3 nucleotides read TGTGCCGCCAAAGGCGGAGGGATCGGCTACACCTTC. The chain is built from TRBV7-9 and TRBJ1-2; D is unclear. The CDR3 loop spans 12 amino acids. The germline V gene encodes CDR1 SEHNR and CDR2 FQNEAQ (reference sequence). The ends were cut back, 11 bases at V and 8 bases at J, with 18 bases in the middle.

This chain joins TRBV4-3 and TRBJ1-2; tentative D call: TRBD1 (5 bases). Trimming pared 7 bases from V and 3 bases from J, leaving 15 bases between. This CDR3 spans 14 amino acids. Germline CDR1 LGHNA, CDR2 YSLEER. The CDR3, as DNA: TGCGCCAGCAAGGTCACGGGGACTGACTATGGCTACACCTTC. This codes for CASKVTGTDYGYTF.